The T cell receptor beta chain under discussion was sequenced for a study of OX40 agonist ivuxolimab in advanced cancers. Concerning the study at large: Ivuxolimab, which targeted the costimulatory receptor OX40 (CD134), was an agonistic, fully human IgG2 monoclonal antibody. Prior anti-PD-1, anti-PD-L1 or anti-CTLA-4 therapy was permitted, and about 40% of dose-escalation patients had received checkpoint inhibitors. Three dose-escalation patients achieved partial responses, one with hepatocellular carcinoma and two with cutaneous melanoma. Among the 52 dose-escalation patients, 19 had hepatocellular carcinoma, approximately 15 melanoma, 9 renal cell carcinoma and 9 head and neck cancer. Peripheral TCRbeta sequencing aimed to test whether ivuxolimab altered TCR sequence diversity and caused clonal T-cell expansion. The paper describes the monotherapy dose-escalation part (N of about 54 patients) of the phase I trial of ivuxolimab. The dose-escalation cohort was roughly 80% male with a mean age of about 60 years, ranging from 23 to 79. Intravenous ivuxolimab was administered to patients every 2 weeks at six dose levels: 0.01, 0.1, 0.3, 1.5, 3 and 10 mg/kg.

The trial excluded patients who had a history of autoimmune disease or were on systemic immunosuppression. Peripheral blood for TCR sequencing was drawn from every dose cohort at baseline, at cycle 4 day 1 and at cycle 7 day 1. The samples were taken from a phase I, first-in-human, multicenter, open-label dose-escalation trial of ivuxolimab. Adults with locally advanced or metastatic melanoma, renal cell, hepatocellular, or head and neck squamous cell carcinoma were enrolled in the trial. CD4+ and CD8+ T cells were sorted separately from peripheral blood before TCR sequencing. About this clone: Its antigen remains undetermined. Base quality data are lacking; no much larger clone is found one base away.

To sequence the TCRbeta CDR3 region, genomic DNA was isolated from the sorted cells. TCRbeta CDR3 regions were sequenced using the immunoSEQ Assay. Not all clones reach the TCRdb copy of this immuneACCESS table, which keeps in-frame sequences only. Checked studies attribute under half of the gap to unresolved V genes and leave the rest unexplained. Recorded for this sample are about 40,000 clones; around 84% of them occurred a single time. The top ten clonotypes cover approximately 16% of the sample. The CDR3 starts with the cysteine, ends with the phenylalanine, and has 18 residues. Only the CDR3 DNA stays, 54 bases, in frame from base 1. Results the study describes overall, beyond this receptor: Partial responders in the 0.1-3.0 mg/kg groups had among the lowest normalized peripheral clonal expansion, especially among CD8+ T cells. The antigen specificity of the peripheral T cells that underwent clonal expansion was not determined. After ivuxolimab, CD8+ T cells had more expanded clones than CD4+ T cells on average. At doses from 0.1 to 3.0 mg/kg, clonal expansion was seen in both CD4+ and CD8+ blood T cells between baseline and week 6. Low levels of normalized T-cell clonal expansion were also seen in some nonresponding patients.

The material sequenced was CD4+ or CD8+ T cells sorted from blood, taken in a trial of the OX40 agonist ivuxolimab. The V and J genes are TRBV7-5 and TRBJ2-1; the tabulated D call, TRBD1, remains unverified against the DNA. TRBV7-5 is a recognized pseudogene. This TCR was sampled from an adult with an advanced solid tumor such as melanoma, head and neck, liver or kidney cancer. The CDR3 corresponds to CASSLIYGTGGSYNEQFF. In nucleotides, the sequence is TGTGCCAGCAGCTTAATTTATGGGACAGGGGGCTCCTACAATGAGCAGTTCTTC.